This passage covers 7 T cell receptor beta chains from one sample sequenced in a study of blood T cell repertoires in COVID-19. Assay: immunoSEQ multiplex PCR; the TCRdb copy retains only in-frame clones and omits some. The table shows some 150,000 clones, with approximately 80% occurring only once. Specimen: peripheral blood. Source of these receptors: a human donor with acute or convalescent COVID-19. The donor label of this sample is uncertain.

The genes are TRBV7-2 and TRBJ1-2; 7 bases are a match to TRBD1. CDR1 SGHTA and CDR2 FQGNSA come from the germline V gene. CDR3 length: 15 amino acids. After removal of 3 bases from V and 6 bases from J, the junction contained 10 bases not matched to a gene. CDR3 loop: CASSFRQGFSDGYTF. The CDR3 coding sequence is TGTGCCAGCAGCTTCCGACAGGGATTTAGCGATGGCTACACCTTC.

The chain carries TRBV19 and TRBJ1-5; D not certain. Germline assignment: CDR1 LNHDA and CDR2 SQIVND (reference sequence). V was shortened by 1 base and J by 7 bases, with 17 bases between the two germline ends. This CDR3 has 16 residues. The CDR3 region is CASSIGFGASGQPQHF. The CDR3 DNA follows: TGTGCCAGTAGTATAGGTTTTGGAGCTAGCGGGCAGCCCCAGCATTTT.

The chain recombines TRBV7-9 with TRBJ1-2; TRBD1 is a possible D gene (5 bases). The V end was cut by 5 bases, the J end by 4 bases, with 11 bases between. CDR3 size: 13 residues. The germline V gene has CDR1 SEHNR and CDR2 FQNEAQ (reference sequence). CDR3 bases: TGTGCCAGCAGCGAGGACACTCTCTATGGCTACACCTTC. It yields the protein CASSEDTLYGYTF.

This clone was detected only once. The germline gene is not matched at one end of the junction; a read error may be the cause. The V gene is TRBV6-1, the J gene TRBJ1-3; D unresolved. Germline-derived CDR1 and CDR2 are MNHNS and SASEGT. The CDR3 has 15 amino acids. CDR3 sequence reads: CASREDSHSGNTIYF. CDR3 nucleotides: TGTGCCAGCAGGGAAGACTCCCACTCTGGAAACACCATATATTTT.

The V gene is TRBV9, the J gene TRBJ2-6; D is uncertain. This CDR3 is 15 amino acids long. CDR1 and CDR2 (germline): SGDLS, YYNGEE. Trimming pared 0 bases from V and 2 bases from J, leaving 6 bases between. The CDR3 here is CASSVGEAGANVLTF. In nucleotides, the CDR3 is TGTGCCAGCAGCGTAGGAGAAGCTGGGGCCAACGTCCTGACTTTC.

The V call is TRBV29-1, the J call TRBJ1-5; 7 nucleotides match TRBD1. The ends lost 7 bases at V and 7 bases at J; junction bases unmatched: 10. The germline V gene encodes CDR1 SQVTM and CDR2 ANQGSEA. This CDR3 has 13 residues. CDR3 in amino acids: CSALTGDSQPQHF. For the CDR3, the DNA is TGCAGCGCCCTTACAGGGGACTCACAGCCCCAGCATTTT.

The chain is built from TRBV9 and TRBJ2-1, with 12 bases matching TRBD1. J was trimmed by 7 bases and V by 2 bases; bases with no gene match: 7. Germline V lookup: CDR1 SGDLS, CDR2 YYNGEE. The CDR3 extends over 16 amino acids. CDR3 in DNA: TGTGCCAGCAGCGTGGGGACAGGGGGCTCTGAGAATGAGCAGTTCTTC. Translated: CASSVGTGGSENEQFF.